These 11 T cell receptor beta chains originate from one sample sequenced in a study of blood T cells in healthy people across ages. It was with a sample-barcoded 5' primer and a J-beta primer mix that a second PCR of roughly 6 to 12 cycles was run. TCRdb itself ran the 5' RACE reads through MiXCR, one entry per CDR3 protein. The table shows around 500,000 distinct CDR3 sequences, with about 25% occurring only once. These records were also assigned to another study, of T cells of mothers and their children.

The specimen sequenced was blood. The receptor set was obtained from a boy younger than 10 in good health.

The CDR3 spells CASSRVGTRVEAFF. The CDR3 nucleotides are TGTGCCAGCAGCCGGGTGGGGACTCGGGTTGAAGCTTTCTTT. The chain is built from TRBV2 and TRBJ1-1, with D perhaps TRBD1 (5 bases). Germline values: CDR1 SNHLY, CDR2 FYNNEI. The CDR3 is 14 amino acids. Trimming cost V 6 bases and J 7 bases, with 18 bases left between them.

CDR3: CASSPGLSYGYTF. The CDR3 DNA is TGTGCCAGCAGCCCGGGACTTTCCTATGGCTACACCTTC. The V gene is TRBV12-3 or TRBV12-4, the J gene TRBJ1-2, with D possibly TRBD1 on 5 matching bases. There are 13 residues in the CDR3. With 6 bases removed from V and 4 bases from J, the gap between germline ends came to 12 bases.

The CDR3 here is CASSSRASNQPQHF. The CDR3 DNA follows: TGTGCCAGCAGCTCCAGGGCTAGCAATCAGCCCCAGCATTTT. V usage is TRBV5-5 and J usage is TRBJ1-5; the D gene is possibly TRBD1 (5 bases). The V end was cut by 3 bases, the J end by 0 bases, with 7 bases between. CDR1 SGHKS and CDR2 YYEKEE come from the germline V gene (reference sequence). The CDR3 totals 14 residues.

The rearrangement joins TRBV29-1 to TRBJ2-5; D might be TRBD2 (6 bases). The CDR3 runs to 14 residues. The germline V and J ends were trimmed by 4 bases and 11 bases, with 23 bases remaining between them. Germline V lookup: CDR1 SQVTM, CDR2 ANQGSEA. CDR3 coding DNA: TGCAGCGTTGTATGGAGGGACTCGGGTTGGGAGCAGTACTTC. Its protein is CSVVWRDSGWEQYF.

This clonotype was recorded once. The V gene is TRBV20-1, the J gene TRBJ2-7; 7 nucleotides agree with TRBD1. The CDR3 runs to 12 residues. CDR1 DFQATT and CDR2 SNEGSKA come from the germline V gene (reference sequence). Trimming cost V 8 bases and J 5 bases; bases outside gene matches: 9. The CDR3 loop reads CSCKGAYDEQYF. The CDR3 DNA sequence: TGCAGTTGTAAGGGGGCTTACGACGAGCAGTACTTC.

This chain uses TRBV3-1 with TRBJ1-4; D perhaps matches TRBD1 (6 bases). The CDR3 consists of 15 residues. V lost 0 bases, J lost 7 bases, and 12 bases lay in between. Germline V gene lookup returns CDR1 LGHDT and CDR2 YNNKEL (reference sequence). The CDR3 protein is CASSQDMGAREKLFF. In DNA form, the CDR3 reads TGTGCCAGCAGCCAAGATATGGGGGCGCGTGAAAAACTGTTTTTT.

The chain recombines TRBV7-9 with TRBJ1-2, with D unclear. The V gene lost 5 bases and the J gene lost 7 bases, with 14 bases spanning the gap. The germline CDR1 and CDR2 sequences are SEHNR and FQNEAQ (reference sequence). The CDR3 extends over 13 amino acids. The CDR3 bases are TGTGCCAGCAGCACCCAGCCTTCTGGTGGCTACACCTTC. Amino acids: CASSTQPSGGYTF.

This clonotype has a handful of counts. The chain carries TRBV3-1 and TRBJ2-5; 10 positions match TRBD2. Germline CDR1 is LGHDT and CDR2 is YNNKEL (reference sequence). The trim removed 3 bases at V and 5 bases at J, leaving 9 bases unmatched. This CDR3 is built from 16 residues. CDR3 in amino acids: CASSQPGLAERETQYF. CDR3 DNA: TGTGCCAGCAGCCAGCCCGGACTAGCGGAACGGGAGACCCAGTACTTC.

The chain is built from TRBV5-6 and TRBJ1-1; D remains unclear. The germline gives CDR1 SGHDT, CDR2 YYEEEE. The V gene lost 2 bases and the J gene lost 5 bases, with 10 bases spanning the gap. The CDR3 is 13 amino acids. The CDR3 reads CASSLRRQTEAFF. CDR3 coding DNA: TGTGCCAGCAGCTTAAGGCGGCAGACTGAAGCTTTCTTT.

This clonotype turned up a few times. This chain links TRBV18 with TRBJ2-1, with TRBD2 as a possible D gene (6 bases). Trimming shortened V by 4 bases and J by 0 bases, and 13 bases separated the two germline ends. This CDR3 comprises 16 residues. Germline CDR1 is KGHSH and CDR2 is LQKENI. The CDR3 DNA reads as TGTGCCAGCTCACTACCAGACGGGGGCTCCTACAATGAGCAGTTCTTC. Amino acid sequence: CASSLPDGGSYNEQFF.

This clonotype was observed a single time. The chain combines TRBV12-5 with TRBJ1-1; a weak D match, TRBD1 (5 bases). V lost 6 bases to trimming and J lost 1 base, with 9 bases between them. The CDR3 length is 13 residues. Germline CDR1 reads LGHNT; CDR2 reads FRNRAP. The CDR3 region has the DNA TGTGCTAGTGGATACGGGGCGAACACTGAAGCTTTCTTT. Translating gives CASGYGANTEAFF.